The sequence of this T cell receptor beta chain was determined in a study of graft-versus-host responses after intestinal transplantation. A word on this clone: What it recognizes is unknown.

V was pared by 0 bases and J by 4 bases, with 6 bases between. Germline loops: CDR1 KGHSH, CDR2 LQKENI. The length of the CDR3 is 13 residues. Notes on the study in general: Early post-transplant falls in HvG clones accompanied the peak levels of circulating GvH clones. Ileal or blood samples showed some GvH clones first, and such clones were also found in recipient marrow.

Repertoires were generated with immunoSEQ multiplex PCR, while TCRdb's copy carries only in-frame clones and drops some. The repertoire holds around 120,000 clones, with around nine tenths as singletons. The starting material was unstimulated CD4+ T cells sorted from spleen or lymph node cells, obtained before intestinal transplant. This chain joins TRBV18 and TRBJ2-5; a possible D gene is TRBD2 (5 bases). This TCR came from a human donor who received an intestinal transplant. CDR3 loop: CASSPPGRETQYF. The CDR3 DNA follows: TGTGCCAGCTCACCACCGGGGAGAGAGACCCAGTACTTC.